This TCR beta chain was recovered during a study of shared clonotypes between healthy human individuals. After removal of 4 bases from V and 3 bases from J, the junction contained 9 bases not matched to a gene. The germline V gene has CDR1 MNHEY and CDR2 SVGAGI. The CDR3 spans 16 residues. Sorted-subset replicate PCRs used 200 ng of genomic DNA. This amount corresponded to 25,000 to 30,000 T cell genomes. The protocol was immunoSEQ multiplex PCR, while the TCRdb copy is restricted to in-frame clones and leaves out a portion. Of fewer than 1.8 million clones in the sample, 98% were seen once. The chain links TRBV6-5 to TRBJ1-5; 7 bases are a match to TRBD1. Sequencing was performed on naive CD4+ T cells sorted from blood. Subset reported: CD45RA+ positively selected. This receptor was identified in a man aged 25-45 years in good health. The CDR3 loop is CASSSPVGQINQPQHF. The DNA for the CDR3 is TGTGCCAGCAGTTCTCCCGTGGGACAGATCAATCAGCCCCAGCATTTT.